Listed here is a single T cell receptor (beta chain). Which antigen it targets is not known. The sample holds no much larger clone one base away, and base qualities are not on file. Library generation was performed with the immunoSEQ multiplex PCR assay. TCRdb took this table from immuneACCESS and kept in-frame rearrangements with V and J called. Such tables lack part of the clones; where checked against another copy, unresolved V genes explain under half of the gap, and the rest is unexplained. The sample table records just under 20,000 clones; roughly nine tenths of these occur just once. Approximately 8% of the sample goes to the ten largest clones. This entry is derived from a study of T cell changes during pregnancy in multiple sclerosis (dated by TCRdb to about 2019). Regarding the study in general: The study examined how the T cell repertoire changed over the course of pregnancy in women with multiple sclerosis.

The CDR3 covers 11 residues, taking in both the cysteine and the phenylalanine. CDR3 DNA is the only sequence kept; it has 33 bases, read in frame from the first base. Between the V and J ends, shortened by 7 bases and 6 bases respectively, the junction contains 10 bases. CDR1 and CDR2 were assigned from the germline V gene (reference sequence) as MNHEY and SMNVEV. Here the chain combines TRBV27 and TRBJ2-7; TRBD1 is a weak D gene call, 5 bases matching. The clonotype was recovered from a female donor in good health, enrolled as a control in a pregnancy study. The sequences come from CD8+ T cells from peripheral blood mononuclear cells, collected in the second trimester of pregnancy. The bases are TGTGCCAGCATAATAGGGGTCGAGCAGTACTTC. Its coded protein is CASIIGVEQYF.